Presented here are 32 T cell receptor beta chains from one specimen sequenced in a study of shared clonotypes between healthy human individuals. Sequencing was performed with immunoSEQ multiplex PCR; in TCRdb, only in-frame clones are kept and a portion is missing. This table holds about 710,000 clones, approximately 77% found once. Input material: memory CD4+ T cells sorted from blood. Subset indicated: CD45RA-negative fraction. These receptors were obtained from a woman in her 30s in good health.

V gene TRBV28 combines with J gene TRBJ2-1, with 7 positions matching TRBD2. CDR3 length: 16 amino acids. Germline CDR1 MDHEN, CDR2 SYDVKM. Trimming at V came to 5 bases and at J to 0 bases, leaving 7 bases not matched to a gene. CDR3 nucleotide sequence: TGTGCCAGCAGTCAAGTGGGCGGGAGCTCCTACAATGAGCAGTTCTTC. Its translation: CASSQVGGSSYNEQFF. Supplemented by reference TRBV28 and TRBJ2-1, the full variable domain reads DVKVTQSSRYLVKRTGEKVFLECVQDMDHENMFWYRQDPGLGLRLIYFSYDVKMKEKGDIPEGYSVSREKKERFSLILESASTNQTSMYLCASSQVGGSSYNEQFFGPGTRLTVL.

V usage is TRBV28 and J usage is TRBJ2-5, with a possible D match to TRBD1 (5 bases). In germline, CDR1 is MDHEN, CDR2 SYDVKM. The CDR3 sequence is 12 residues long. V dropped 8 bases and J dropped 5 bases, with 12 bases sitting between them. The CDR3 reads CASLTWGETQYF. The DNA of the CDR3 is TGTGCCAGCTTGACCTGGGGCGAGACCCAGTACTTC.

In its sample, this clone was seen a few times. The J gene is TRBJ1-2, the V gene TRBV7-2, with a possible D match to TRBD1 (5 bases). The germline gives CDR1 SGHTA, CDR2 FQGNSA. V lost 5 bases and J lost 3, with 10 bases in between. This CDR3 is built from 13 residues. CDR3 DNA sequence: TGTGCCAGCAGCAGACAGCGGGACTATGGCTACACCTTC. Encoded protein: CASSRQRDYGYTF.

The CDR3 protein is CASSFRLAYEQYF. CDR3 DNA sequence: TGTGCCAGCAGCTTCCGGCTCGCCTACGAGCAGTACTTC. The chain joins TRBV5-5 to TRBJ2-7, with D uncertain. V lost 2 bases and J lost 2, with 8 bases in between. CDR1 and CDR2 from the germline V gene are SGHKS and YYEKEE (reference sequence). CDR3 size: 13 residues.

The chain has TRBV10-1 and TRBJ1-2; no definite D call. Germline CDR1 WNHNN, CDR2 SYGVQD (reference sequence). Trimming stripped 0 bases from V and 4 bases from J, with 6 bases between. The CDR3 loop spans 13 amino acids. DNA of the CDR3: TGCGCCAGCAGTGAGTCGGGTCCCTATGGCTACACCTTC. This encodes CASSESGPYGYTF.

This chain joins TRBV7-9 and TRBJ2-3; TRBD2 aligns across 10 bases. Germline CDR1 and CDR2: SEHNR and FQNEAQ (reference sequence). This CDR3 contains 14 residues. The junction had 11 bases not matched to a gene; V was cut back by 11 bases and J by 6 bases. CDR3 coding DNA: TGTGCCCACGCGCCTAGCGGGAGTCGTGATACGCAGTATTTT. Its protein is CAHAPSGSRDTQYF.

V usage is TRBV10-2 and J usage is TRBJ2-7, with D possibly TRBD1 on 6 matching bases. The V gene lost 4 bases and the J gene lost 3 bases, with 25 bases spanning the gap. Germline-derived CDR1 and CDR2 are WSHSY and SAAADI. CDR3 size: 18 residues. CDR3 in amino acids: CASSGPDSLTKYVYEQYF. In DNA form, the CDR3 reads TGCGCCAGCAGTGGTCCGGACAGTCTTACCAAATACGTCTACGAGCAGTACTTC.

CDR3 sequence (DNA): TGTGCCAGCAGCTTGGCGGGGATCACTGAAGCTTTCTTT. It is translated as CASSLAGITEAFF. This chain connects TRBV5-4 to TRBJ1-1; D unclear. This CDR3 is built from 13 residues. Looked up from germline, CDR1 is SGHNT and CDR2 is YYREEE (reference sequence). Trimming left V 0 bases short and J 4 bases short, with 7 bases between.

V and J are TRBV5-5 and TRBJ2-2, with 8 bases fitting TRBD1. Germline V gives CDR1 SGHKS, CDR2 YYEKEE (reference sequence). Unmatched junction bases numbered 12, after V lost 4 bases and J lost 7 bases. The CDR3 sequence is 16 residues long. The CDR3 is CASSAVQGADDGELFF. The DNA of the CDR3 is TGTGCCAGCAGCGCCGTCCAGGGGGCGGACGACGGGGAGCTGTTTTTT.

This clone occurred once. The CDR3: CASSEETRGEQYF. The CDR3 coding sequence is TGTGCCAGCAGTGAAGAGACTAGGGGGGAGCAGTACTTC. The rearrangement joins TRBV2 to TRBJ2-7; D possibly uses TRBD1 or TRBD2 (6 bases each). Germline CDR1 is SNHLY and CDR2 is FYNNEI. CDR3 length: 13 residues. Trimming removed 1 base from V and 7 bases from J, with 11 bases in between.

This clone was seen only once. The CDR3 reads CASTPGTGLDTQYF. The CDR3 DNA is TGTGCCAGTACCCCGGGGACTGGGCTCGATACGCAGTATTTT. This chain connects TRBV19 to TRBJ2-3; D possibly corresponds to TRBD2 (6 bases). Germline-derived CDR1 and CDR2 are LNHDA and SQIVND (reference sequence). This CDR3 is built from 14 residues. Deletions cut 7 bases from V and 6 bases from J, with 17 bases between.

There are a few counts of this clone. CDR3 region: CASVGDGRYGYTF. In nucleotides, the CDR3 is TGTGCCAGTGTCGGGGACGGAAGGTATGGCTACACCTTC. The V gene is TRBV19, the J gene TRBJ1-2; maybe TRBD1 (5 bases). There are 13 residues in the CDR3. V was shortened by 8 bases and J by 5 bases, with 15 bases between the two germline ends. The germline CDR1 and CDR2 sequences are LNHDA and SQIVND (reference sequence).

The CDR3 here is CASSLVRRAQGDEQYF. The CDR3 DNA sequence: TGTGCCAGCAGCTTAGTGCGGAGGGCCCAGGGAGACGAGCAGTACTTC. The rearrangement joins TRBV11-2 to TRBJ2-7, with D possibly matching TRBD2 (6 bases). The CDR3 has 16 amino acids. V lost 1 base to trimming and J lost 5 bases, with 18 bases between them. Germline V gene sequence: CDR1 SGHAT, CDR2 FQNNGV.

The chain uses TRBV25-1 and TRBJ2-7; D is possibly TRBD1 (6 bases). Germline CDR1 and CDR2: MGHDK and SYGVNS. The CDR3 runs to 13 residues. Trimming took 6 bases from V and 2 from J, leaving 11 bases between them. The CDR3 sequence: CASRNRETYEQYF. The CDR3 nucleotides are TGTGCCAGCAGAAACAGGGAGACCTACGAGCAGTACTTC.

This clone came up a few times. V gene TRBV5-1 combines with J gene TRBJ1-3, with D possibly being TRBD1 (5 bases). Trimming shortened V by 5 bases and J by 4 bases, and 13 bases separated the two germline ends. The CDR3 contains 14 residues. Germline CDR1 reads SGHRS; CDR2 reads YFSETQ. As DNA, the CDR3 is TGCGCCAGCAGTAAGGGGCCTGAGGGAAACACCATATATTTT. The encoded protein is CASSKGPEGNTIYF.

The V call is TRBV29-1, the J call TRBJ2-1; TRBD2 might be the D (5 bases). The CDR3 length is 12 residues. Trimming shortened V by 8 bases and J by 5 bases, and 13 bases separated the two germline ends. From germline, CDR1 is SQVTM and CDR2 ANQGSEA. The CDR3 spells CSPRTPNNEQFF. DNA for the CDR3: TGCAGCCCCCGGACTCCGAACAATGAGCAGTTCTTC.

This clone was counted only a few times. V usage is TRBV7-9 and J usage is TRBJ2-7; D gene unclear. The CDR3 runs to 14 residues. CDR1 is SEHNR and CDR2 is FQNEAQ in the germline V gene (reference sequence). Trimming removed 2 bases from V and 0 bases from J, with 8 bases in between. The CDR3 here is CASSLISTSYEQYF. The CDR3 nucleotides read TGTGCCAGCAGCTTAATCAGTACCTCCTACGAGCAGTACTTC.

The genes are TRBV29-1 and TRBJ2-7; TRBD2 matches 10 bases. Germline V lookup: CDR1 SQVTM, CDR2 ANQGSEA. V dropped 2 bases and J dropped 2; count of bases not matched to a gene: 6. The CDR3 is 15 residues long. The CDR3 bases are TGCAGCGTTGAACTAGCGGGAGAGGTCACCTACGAGCAGTACTTC. It translates to CSVELAGEVTYEQYF.

The chain combines TRBV11-3 with TRBJ2-1; a possible D gene is TRBD2 (6 bases). V lost 5 bases and J 4 bases, leaving 15 bases between the germline ends. Germline V gene data show CDR1 as SGHNT and CDR2 as YENEEA. CDR3 length: 15 residues. CDR3 sequence: CASSTGDGVYNEQFF. The CDR3 nucleotides read TGTGCCAGCAGCACGGGGGACGGGGTTTACAATGAGCAGTTCTTC. The full variable domain, its missing parts supplied by reference TRBV11-3 and TRBJ2-1, is EAGVVQSPRYKIIEKKQPVAFWCNPISGHNTLYWYLQNLGQGPELLIRYENEEAVDDSQLPKDRFSAERLKGVDSTLKIQPAELGDSAVYLCASSTGDGVYNEQFFGPGTRLTVL.

V is TRBV27 and J is TRBJ1-1, with a weak D call TRBD1 (5 bases). Germline assignment: CDR1 MNHEY and CDR2 SMNVEV (reference sequence). V lost 6 bases and J 5 bases, leaving 16 bases between the germline ends. The CDR3 has 14 residues. CDR3 amino acids: CASRGMPGFTEAFF. The CDR3 DNA reads TGTGCCAGCAGGGGAATGCCAGGGTTTACTGAAGCTTTCTTT.

This clone was detected many times. Other DNA sequences within the sample encode an identical CDR3. This chain connects TRBV27 to TRBJ1-1; D may be TRBD1 (6 bases). The germline gives CDR1 MNHEY, CDR2 SMNVEV (reference sequence). V shed 2 bases and J shed 5 bases, with 15 bases lying between them. The CDR3 spans 15 residues. CDR3 protein: CASSLTYREGTEAFF. In DNA form, the CDR3 reads TGTGCCAGCAGTTTAACGTACAGGGAAGGGACTGAAGCTTTCTTT.

This clone was observed once. This chain links TRBV30 with TRBJ1-2; 7 positions match TRBD1. Germline-derived CDR1 and CDR2 are GTSNPN and SVGIG (reference sequence). V trimming: 1 base; J trimming: 2 bases; junction bases outside the gene matches: 4. The CDR3 has 14 amino acids. This CDR3 is CAWSAAGGNYGYTF. For the CDR3, the DNA is TGTGCCTGGAGTGCCGCAGGGGGGAACTATGGCTACACCTTC.

The rearrangement uses TRBV25-1 and TRBJ1-2; 10 nucleotides match TRBD1. The CDR3 has 14 residues. V was pared by 8 bases and J by 4 bases, with 7 bases of the junction left unmatched. The germline gives CDR1 MGHDK, CDR2 SYGVNS. The CDR3 loop reads CASEAGQGGYGYTF. CDR3 nucleotides: TGTGCCAGCGAGGCCGGACAGGGGGGCTATGGCTACACCTTC.

This clone has more than one count but fewer than ten. Other DNA sequences of this sample code for an identical CDR3. The chain links TRBV6-5 to TRBJ2-2; D unresolved. This CDR3 has 12 amino acids. The V and J ends lost 5 bases and 3 bases respectively, with 4 bases between them. CDR1 and CDR2 (germline): MNHEY, SVGAGI. In nucleotides, the CDR3 is TGTGCCAGCAGTAGCTACACCGGGGAGCTGTTTTTT. Its protein is CASSSYTGELFF.

In DNA form, the CDR3 reads TGTGCCAGCAGCAAATCCGCGGGTTCGGGACTAGTTTTTCACAGTGAGCAGTTCTTC. It encodes CASSKSAGSGLVFHSEQFF. This rearrangement joins TRBV21-1 to TRBJ2-1; the tabulated D call, TRBD2, remains unverified against the DNA. TRBV21-1 is recorded as a pseudogene. This CDR3 is 19 amino acids long.

The chain has TRBV29-1 and TRBJ1-2, with 7 bases aligning to TRBD1. Germline CDR1 SQVTM, CDR2 ANQGSEA. Germline trimming cut 6 bases from V and 4 bases from J; bases unmatched to any gene: 11. There are 14 residues in the CDR3. In DNA, the CDR3 is TGCAGCGTCGACATAGGGGGCAAGGGCTATGGCTACACCTTC. Translating it yields CSVDIGGKGYGYTF.

V and J are TRBV6-4 and TRBJ2-3, with D unclear. Trimming removed 8 bases at V and 2 bases at J, with 11 bases between. Per the germline V gene, CDR1 is MRHNA and CDR2 is SNTAGT. This CDR3 is built from 13 residues. CDR3 sequence reads: CASSLRDTDTQYF. The CDR3 DNA follows: TGTGCCAGCTCCCTTAGAGACACAGATACGCAGTATTTT.

The chain recombines TRBV28 with TRBJ1-1; D is possibly TRBD1 (5 bases). Germline V gene data show CDR1 as MDHEN and CDR2 as SYDVKM. Trimming pared 4 bases from V and 6 bases from J, leaving 21 bases between. The CDR3 runs 16 residues. CDR3 nucleotide sequence: TGTGCCAGCAGTTCCTATCCGATGGGGGAAGATTCTGAAGCTTTCTTT. Translation gives CASSSYPMGEDSEAFF.

This clone occurred many times. The sample carries other DNA sequences with the same CDR3. This chain joins TRBV11-3 and TRBJ2-2; 8 positions match TRBD2. V was pared by 3 bases and J by 4 bases, with 4 bases of the junction left unmatched. The CDR3 length is 15 residues. CDR1 and CDR2 (germline): SGHNT, YENEEA. The CDR3 DNA reads TGTGCCAGCAGCTTCGGGACTAGTGGCACCGGGGAGCTGTTTTTT. As protein: CASSFGTSGTGELFF.

This clone was counted a few times. The rearrangement uses TRBV6-5 and TRBJ2-7; D uncertain. The CDR3 contains 14 residues. The germline V gene has CDR1 MNHEY and CDR2 SVGAGI. Trimming took off 0 bases at V and 3 bases at J, with 9 bases between the two ends. Here the CDR3 DNA reads TGTGCCAGCAGTTACTCGTGGCGGCACTACGAGCAGTACTTC. Translation gives CASSYSWRHYEQYF.

Note on this clone: Different DNA sequences within this sample yield the same CDR3. This sequence joins TRBV19 and TRBJ2-7; TRBD1 matches at 7 bases. The germline CDR1 and CDR2 sequences are LNHDA and SQIVND (reference sequence). The CDR3 is 13 amino acids. V trimming: 3 bases; J trimming: 3 bases; junction bases outside the gene matches: 2. CDR3 sequence (DNA): TGTGCCAGTAGTATTGACAGGGACTACGAGCAGTACTTC. This sequence encodes CASSIDRDYEQYF.

The V gene is TRBV6-6, the J gene TRBJ2-1, with D perhaps TRBD1 (5 bases). Germline values: CDR1 MNHNY, CDR2 SVGAGI (reference sequence). V lost 4 bases and J lost 6, with 13 bases in between. This CDR3 contains 14 residues. Here the CDR3 DNA reads TGTGCCAGCAGTTCCATTGACAGACTCAATGAGCAGTTCTTC. It translates to CASSSIDRLNEQFF.